This T cell receptor (beta chain) stems from a study of immune evolution from preneoplasia to lung adenocarcinoma (dated by TCRdb to the early 2020s). For the study in its entirety: The study combined immune gene expression, TCR sequencing and multiplex immunofluorescence to profile immune contexture across lung adenocarcinoma precursors and invasive adenocarcinoma. Whole exome sequencing and methylation data from the same cohort of nodules were integrated with the immune data. TCR sequencing data came from 50 to 55 patients. Sample size was based on specimen availability rather than a prior power calculation. Resected precursor lesions (AAH, AIS, MIA) and invasive adenocarcinomas were compared against paired morphologically normal lung tissue. POLYSOLVER was used to infer Class I HLA alleles from exome data, while LOHHLA was used to detect allele-specific HLA loss. It was reported in the study that 105 samples were used for TCR sequencing. A total of around 56 patients with pulmonary nodules who underwent surgical resection were included in the overall cohort. Overall study results and their limits: The findings reflected association rather than direct causation, and larger cohorts with long-term follow-up and longitudinal biopsies were considered necessary. Normal lung showed the highest clonality, whereas later-stage lesions appeared to have higher T cell density and diversity but lower clonality. Normal lung had the highest top T cell clone frequencies, and these frequencies appeared to fall progressively from AAH through AIS, MIA and invasive adenocarcinoma. All patients were from Japan and China, so applicability to Western populations was uncertain.

From its cysteine to its phenylalanine, the CDR3 spans 15 amino acids. Only CDR3 DNA remains: 45 bases, in frame from the first base. V is reduced by 2 bases and J by 8 bases, leaving a spacing of 16 bases between them. From the germline V gene, CDR1 is MGHRA and CDR2 is YSYEKL. On this clone itself: There is no known antigen for this receptor. No much larger clone exists at a distance of one base, and base qualities are not known.

Patients underwent resection in Japan or China between the mid-2010s and the late 2010s. Histologic diagnosis of each case was confirmed independently by two lung cancer pathologists on H&E slides. FFPE tissue was used for DNA isolation with the AllPrep DNA/RNA FFPE Kit. The immunoSEQ hsTCRbeta Kit was used to sequence TCR beta CDR3 regions from DNA. From the authors' description of their analysis: The ImmunoSEQ Analyzer was used to analyse the TCR sequencing data. T cell clonality was defined as 1 minus Pielou's evenness, calculated on productive rearrangements. The inverse Simpson index, applied to productive templates, was used to measure T cell diversity. T cell density was expressed as TCR beta template counts normalized to usable DNA, with usable DNA estimated by amplifying and sequencing housekeeping genes. TCR metrics were compared across histologic stages using two-sided Kruskal-Wallis tests. TCRdb holds this immuneACCESS table with in-frame rearrangements only. Some clones are missing; in checked studies, unresolved V genes explain under half, and the rest has no known cause. V, J and clone size were drawn from that table, and D and trimming were deduced from the DNA. The sample profile shows over 6,500 clones; 80% of them were found once. Jointly, the top ten make up 7.2% of the sample.

Sequencing was performed on FFPE adjacent normal lung tissue. The chain links TRBV4-1 with TRBJ2-1; the D gene is unclear. The clonotype was recovered from a person aged 65 to 85 with lung adenocarcinoma. The CDR3 loop reads CASSQPQEGSHEQFF. The bases are TGCGCCAGCAGCCAACCCCAGGAAGGGTCCCATGAGCAGTTCTTC.